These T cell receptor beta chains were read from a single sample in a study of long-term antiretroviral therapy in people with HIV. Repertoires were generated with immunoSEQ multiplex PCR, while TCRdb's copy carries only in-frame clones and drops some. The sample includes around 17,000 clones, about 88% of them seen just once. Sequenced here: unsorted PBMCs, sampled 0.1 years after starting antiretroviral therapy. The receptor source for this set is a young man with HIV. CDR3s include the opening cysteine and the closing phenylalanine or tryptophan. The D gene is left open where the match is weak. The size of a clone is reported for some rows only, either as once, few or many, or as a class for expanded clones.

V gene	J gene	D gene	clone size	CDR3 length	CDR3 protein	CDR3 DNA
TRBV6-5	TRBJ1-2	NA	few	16	CASSYSAGASGDGYTF	TGTGCCAGCAGTTACTCGGCTGGGGCCTCGGGAGATGGCTACACCTTC
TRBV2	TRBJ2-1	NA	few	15	CASGSRGGSYNEQFF	TGTGCCAGCGGGAGCCGTGGGGGCTCCTACAATGAGCAGTTCTTC
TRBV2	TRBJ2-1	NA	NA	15	CASSEVVGPKNEQFF	TGTGCCAGCAGTGAAGTGGTGGGCCCGAAGAATGAGCAGTTCTTC
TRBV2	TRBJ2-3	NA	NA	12	CASQGSTDTQYF	TGTGCCAGCCAGGGTAGCACAGATACGCAGTATTTT
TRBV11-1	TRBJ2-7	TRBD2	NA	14	CASSFARGAYEQYF	TGTGCCAGCAGCTTCGCCCGGGGGGCCTACGAGCAGTACTTC
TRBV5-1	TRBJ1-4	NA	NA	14	CASSRLRGNEKLFF	TGCGCCAGCAGCCGACTGAGGGGAAACGAAAAACTGTTTTTT
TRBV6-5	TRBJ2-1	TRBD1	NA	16	CASSYQGIQGHNEQFF	TGTGCCAGCAGTTACCAAGGAATACAGGGGCATAATGAGCAGTTCTTC
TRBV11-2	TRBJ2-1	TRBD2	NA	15	CASSLTGAGDNEQFF	TGTGCCAGCAGCTTAACGGGCGCGGGGGACAATGAGCAGTTCTTC
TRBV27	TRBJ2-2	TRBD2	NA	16	CASSFSSGMGTGELFF	TGTGCCAGCAGTTTTTCTAGCGGGATGGGCACCGGGGAGCTGTTTTTT
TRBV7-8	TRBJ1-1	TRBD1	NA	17	CASSWTPGQIMNTEAFF	TGTGCCAGCAGCTGGACCCCGGGACAGATAATGAACACTGAAGCTTTCTTT
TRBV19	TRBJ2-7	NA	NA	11	CASSRWGEQYF	TGTGCCAGTAGTCGATGGGGCGAGCAGTACTTC
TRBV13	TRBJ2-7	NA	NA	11	CASSLGREEYF	TGTGCCAGCAGCTTAGGTCGTGAGGAGTACTTC
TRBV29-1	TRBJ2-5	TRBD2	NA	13	CSVGDYSQETQYF	TGCAGCGTTGGGGACTACTCCCAAGAGACCCAGTACTTC
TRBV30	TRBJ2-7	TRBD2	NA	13	CAWSVAGSYEQYF	TGTGCCTGGAGTGTAGCGGGGAGCTACGAGCAGTACTTC
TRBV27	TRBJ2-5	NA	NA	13	CASSFSVGETQYF	TGTGCCAGCAGTTTTTCGGTGGGAGAGACCCAGTACTTC
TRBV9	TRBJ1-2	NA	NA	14	CASRREGIGYGYTF	TGTGCCAGCAGGAGGGAGGGAATCGGCTATGGCTACACCTTC
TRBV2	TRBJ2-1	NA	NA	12	CASRGSYNEQFF	TGTGCCAGCAGGGGCTCCTACAATGAGCAGTTCTTC
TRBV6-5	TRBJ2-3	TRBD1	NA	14	CASSPGQGTDTQYF	TGTGCCAGCAGTCCCGGACAGGGGACAGATACGCAGTATTTT
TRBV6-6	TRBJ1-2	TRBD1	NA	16	CASSYGGQDFTRGYTF	TGTGCCAGCAGTTACGGGGGACAGGATTTTACTAGGGGCTACACCTTC
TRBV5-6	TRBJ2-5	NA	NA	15	CASSLTGRGQETQYF	TGTGCCAGCAGCTTGACAGGAAGAGGGCAAGAGACCCAGTACTTC
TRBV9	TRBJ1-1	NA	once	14	CASSVAGADTEAFF	TGTGCCAGCAGCGTAGCAGGGGCGGACACTGAAGCTTTCTTT
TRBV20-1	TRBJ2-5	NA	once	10	CSAGEETQYF	TGCAGTGCAGGGGAAGAGACCCAGTACTTC
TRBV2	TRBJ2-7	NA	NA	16	CASRPESGGYSYEQYF	TGTGCCAGCAGGCCGGAGTCCGGGGGATATTCCTACGAGCAGTACTTC
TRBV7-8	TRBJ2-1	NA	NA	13	CASSLRGSIEQFF	TGTGCCAGCAGCTTAAGGGGGTCAATTGAGCAGTTCTTC
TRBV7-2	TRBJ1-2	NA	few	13	CASSLTVQGGYTF	TGTGCCAGCAGCCTCACGGTTCAAGGAGGCTACACCTTC
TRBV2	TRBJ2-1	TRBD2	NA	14	CASSEIGRADEQFF	TGTGCCAGCAGTGAGATCGGGAGGGCTGATGAGCAGTTCTTC
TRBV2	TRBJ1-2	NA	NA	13	CASTSGGNYGYTF	TGTGCCAGCACCAGCGGGGGGAACTATGGCTACACCTTC
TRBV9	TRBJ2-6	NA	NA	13	CASSAGGANVLTF	TGTGCCAGCAGCGCGGGGGGGGCCAACGTCCTGACTTTC
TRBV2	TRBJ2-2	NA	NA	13	CASSGTNPGELFF	TGTGCCAGTTCGGGCACTAACCCCGGGGAGCTGTTTTTT
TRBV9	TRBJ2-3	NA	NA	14	CASSVGPKVDTQYF	TGTGCCAGCAGCGTTGGTCCTAAAGTGGATACGCAGTATTTT